These 19 T cell receptor beta chains share one sample of origin, sequenced in a study of response to subunit inactivated influenza vaccine. TCRdb analysed the RT-PCR reads with MiXCR anew, one entry per CDR3 protein. In the table there are some 500,000 distinct CDR3 sequences, 16% of which are singletons. The sample consisted of CD4+ T cells sorted from PBMCs, taken roughly 24 months after vaccination. These receptor sequences come from a man aged 50 to 75 who received an inactivated influenza vaccine.

This clonotype was picked up many times. The rearrangement links TRBV5-1 to TRBJ1-2, with D tentatively TRBD1 (5 bases). The germline CDR1 and CDR2 sequences are SGHRS and YFSETQ. The CDR3 runs 14 residues. Trimming left V 5 bases short and J 2 bases short, with 13 bases between. The CDR3 loop is CASRLTAYNYGYTF. Written as DNA, the CDR3 is TGCGCCAGCAGATTGACAGCTTACAACTATGGCTACACCTTC.

The CDR3 protein is CASSLVRGKKTSGRTGELFF. CDR3 DNA sequence: TGTGCCAGCAGTTTAGTCAGGGGGAAGAAGACTAGCGGGAGGACCGGGGAGCTGTTTTTT. The chain has TRBV28 and TRBJ2-2; TRBD2 matches at 13 bases. Germline V gives CDR1 MDHEN, CDR2 SYDVKM. The CDR3 has 20 amino acids. Germline trimming cut 2 bases from V and 5 bases from J; bases unmatched to any gene: 14.

This clonotype turned up a few times. V is TRBV3-1 and J is TRBJ2-1; 7 bases match TRBD2. V dropped 2 bases and J dropped 2; count of bases not matched to a gene: 3. CDR1 is LGHDT and CDR2 is YNNKEL in the germline V gene (reference sequence). The CDR3 covers 15 residues. CDR3 nucleotide sequence: TGTGCCAGCAGCCAAATGGGGGGGACCTACAATGAGCAGTTCTTC. Amino acids: CASSQMGGTYNEQFF.

The genes are TRBV7-9 and TRBJ2-3, with 13 bases lining up with TRBD2. The CDR3 loop spans 16 amino acids. Unmatched junction bases numbered 4, after V lost 1 base and J lost 6 bases. Germline CDR1 and CDR2: SEHNR and FQNEAQ (reference sequence). CDR3 in amino acids: CASSLGTSGRTDTQYF. CDR3 nucleotide sequence: TGTGCCAGCAGCTTAGGGACTAGCGGGAGAACGGATACGCAGTATTTT.

The V call is TRBV7-9, the J call TRBJ1-1, with D uncertain. Trimming took off 0 bases at V and 1 base at J, with 6 bases between the two ends. Germline V gene sequence: CDR1 SEHNR, CDR2 FQNEAQ (reference sequence). The CDR3 is 14 amino acids. The DNA for the CDR3 is TGTGCCAGCAGCTTAGCGAGACAGAACACTGAAGCTTTCTTT. This codes for CASSLARQNTEAFF.

The sample holds a few counts of this clonotype. This chain's CDR3 is CASSEHGTSGDTQYF. As DNA, the CDR3 is TGTGCCAGCAGCGAACATGGGACTAGCGGAGATACGCAGTATTTT. The chain is built from TRBV9 and TRBJ2-3; 11 bases match TRBD2. CDR1 and CDR2 (germline): SGDLS, YYNGEE. This CDR3 is 15 amino acids long. Germline trimming cut 3 bases from V and 5 bases from J; bases unmatched to any gene: 5.

In its sample, this clonotype was seen a few times. One junction end disagrees with the germline gene, perhaps due to a read error. The V gene is TRBV5-5, the J gene TRBJ2-7; TRBD2 might be the D (5 bases). This CDR3 spans 15 amino acids. Germline V gene sequence: CDR1 SGHKS, CDR2 YYEKEE (reference sequence). CDR3 residues: CASSLAGESSYEQYF. CDR3 nucleotides: TGCGCCAGCAGCTTGGCTGGGGAGAGCTCCTACGAGCAGTACTTC.

The chain joins TRBV28 to TRBJ2-7, with TRBD2 as a possible D gene (6 bases). Germline V lookup: CDR1 MDHEN, CDR2 SYDVKM. CDR3 size: 14 residues. Trimming cost V 2 bases and J 3 bases, with 11 bases left between them. The CDR3 bases are TGTGCCAGCAGTTTACTTCCGGGAGTCTACGAGCAGTACTTC. Its protein is CASSLLPGVYEQYF. Variable domain in full (rest from reference TRBV28 and TRBJ2-7): DVKVTQSSRYLVKRTGEKVFLECVQDMDHENMFWYRQDPGLGLRLIYFSYDVKMKEKGDIPEGYSVSREKKERFSLILESASTNQTSMYLCASSLLPGVYEQYFGPGTRLTVT.

V gene TRBV20-1 combines with J gene TRBJ2-1, with TRBD2 matching 11 bases. Germline lookup yields CDR1 DFQATT and CDR2 SNEGSKA (reference sequence). With V trimmed by 5 bases and J by 4 bases, 4 bases remained unmatched. The CDR3 loop spans 14 amino acids. Here the CDR3 reads CSAHIAGGYNEQFF. CDR3 nucleotide sequence: TGCAGTGCTCATATAGCGGGGGGGTACAATGAGCAGTTCTTC.

The gene calls are TRBV3-1 and TRBJ1-2, with D perhaps matching TRBD1 (5 bases). Germline V gene sequence: CDR1 LGHDT, CDR2 YNNKEL (reference sequence). The V end lost 3 bases, the J end lost 4 bases, and 18 bases lay between the germline ends. The CDR3 length is 16 residues. CDR3 nucleotides: TGTGCCAGCAGCCAGAGGAGGTCCCGGGGGAGCTATGGCTACACCTTC. This sequence encodes CASSQRRSRGSYGYTF.

This clonotype was detected a few times. The chain recombines TRBV20-1 with TRBJ2-7, with a weak D call TRBD2 (5 bases). Germline V gene sequence: CDR1 DFQATT, CDR2 SNEGSKA (reference sequence). V lost 4 bases and J lost 4, with 11 bases in between. This CDR3 is 12 amino acids long. The CDR3 protein is CSAKQSGYEQYF. CDR3 bases: TGCAGTGCTAAACAGTCGGGGTACGAGCAGTACTTC.

The V gene is TRBV5-1, the J gene TRBJ1-4, with 9 bases matching TRBD1. This CDR3 has 16 residues. The germline V gene encodes CDR1 SGHRS and CDR2 YFSETQ. The V and J ends lost 4 bases and 4 bases, in that order; junction bases with no gene match: 8. The CDR3 spells CASSHGTGNGNEKLFF. The DNA for the CDR3 is TGCGCCAGCAGCCATGGGACAGGGAATGGTAATGAAAAACTGTTTTTT.

This clonotype was found once. The V gene is TRBV18, the J gene TRBJ2-7; no definite D call. This CDR3 is 15 amino acids long. V lost 2 bases and J 0 bases, leaving 11 bases between the germline ends. CDR1 and CDR2 from the germline V gene are KGHSH and LQKENI. The CDR3 region is CASSPLATPSYEQYF. CDR3 nucleotide sequence: TGTGCCAGCTCACCATTGGCGACGCCCTCCTACGAGCAGTACTTC.

Only a few counts were recorded for this clonotype. V gene TRBV4-2 combines with J gene TRBJ2-1, with 10 bases that match TRBD2. This CDR3 is built from 17 residues. Germline V lookup: CDR1 LGHNA, CDR2 YNFKEQ. V gave up 1 base and J gave up 3 bases; unmatched junction bases: 6. CDR3 amino acids: CASSQVFSGGHYNEQFF. In DNA, the CDR3 is TGTGCCAGCAGCCAAGTATTTAGCGGGGGGCACTACAATGAGCAGTTCTTC.

The chain couples TRBV6-1 to TRBJ2-7; 7 positions agree with TRBD1. The CDR3 length is 13 residues. Trimming took 4 bases from V and 5 from J; bases not matched to a gene: 5. Germline V lookup: CDR1 MNHNS, CDR2 SASEGT. CDR3: CASSVRQGDEQYF. Here the CDR3 DNA reads TGTGCCAGCAGTGTCCGACAGGGCGACGAGCAGTACTTC.

This sequence joins TRBV5-1 and TRBJ1-5; D is uncertain. The V end was cut by 4 bases, the J end by 4 bases, with 15 bases between. From germline, CDR1 is SGHRS and CDR2 YFSETQ. There are 15 residues in the CDR3. CDR3 in amino acids: CASSPGRIANQPQHF. CDR3 nucleotides: TGCGCCAGCAGCCCAGGACGGATAGCAAATCAGCCCCAGCATTTT.

The chain combines TRBV12-3 or TRBV12-4 with TRBJ1-1; 7 bases match TRBD1. The CDR3 is 16 residues long. Losses at the gene ends were 0 bases for V and 7 bases for J; bases not matched to a gene: 11. The CDR3 reads CASSLAATGPTIEAFF. Written as DNA, the CDR3 is TGTGCCAGCAGTTTAGCAGCGACAGGGCCCACCATTGAAGCTTTCTTT.

The rearrangement uses TRBV11-2 and TRBJ2-5, with TRBD2 identical over 10 bases. The CDR3 loop spans 18 amino acids. CDR1 and CDR2 from the germline V gene are SGHAT and FQNNGV. V was pared by 0 bases and J by 6 bases, with 13 bases of the junction left unmatched. The CDR3 bases are TGTGCCAGCAGCTTAGATTCATCGGCTAGCGGGAGTCGGAAGACCCAGTACTTC. Protein product: CASSLDSSASGSRKTQYF.

CDR3 bases: TGTGCCAGCAGTCTACAGCCCGGGGCCTCCTACGAGCAGTACTTC. As protein: CASSLQPGASYEQYF. The J gene is TRBJ2-7, the V gene TRBV6-2 or TRBV6-3, with D perhaps assigned TRBD1 or TRBD2 (5 bases each). The CDR3 is made up of 15 amino acids. Germline loops: CDR1 MNHEY, CDR2 SVGEGT. With 5 bases removed from V and 0 bases from J, the gap between germline ends came to 14 bases.